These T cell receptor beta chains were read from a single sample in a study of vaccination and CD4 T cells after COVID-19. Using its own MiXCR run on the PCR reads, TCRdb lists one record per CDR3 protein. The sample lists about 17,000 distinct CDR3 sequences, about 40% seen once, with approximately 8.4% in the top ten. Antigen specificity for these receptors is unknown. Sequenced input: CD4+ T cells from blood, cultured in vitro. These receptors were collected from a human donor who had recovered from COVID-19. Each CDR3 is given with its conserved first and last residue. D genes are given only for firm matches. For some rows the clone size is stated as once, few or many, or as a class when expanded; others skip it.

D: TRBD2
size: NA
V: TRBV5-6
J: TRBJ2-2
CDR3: CASSFAAGVRNTGELFF
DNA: TGTGCCAGCAGCTTCGCGGCGGGAGTAAGGAACACCGGGGAGCTGTTTTTT

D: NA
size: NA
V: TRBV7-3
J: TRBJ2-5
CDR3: CASSINREKTQYF
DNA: TGTGCCAGCAGCATCAACAGGGAGAAGACCCAGTACTTC

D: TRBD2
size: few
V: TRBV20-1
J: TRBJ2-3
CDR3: CSASRGGRVSTDTQYF
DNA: TGCAGTGCTAGCCGGGGGGGCAGGGTGTCGACAGATACGCAGTATTTT

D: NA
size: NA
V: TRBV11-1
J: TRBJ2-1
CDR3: CASSHVPVGPGADNEQFF
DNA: TGTGCCAGCAGCCACGTTCCCGTGGGGCCGGGAGCCGACAATGAGCAGTTCTTC

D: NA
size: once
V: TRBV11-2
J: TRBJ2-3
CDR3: CASSPTGVTQYF
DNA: TGTGCCAGCAGCCCGACGGGAGTTACGCAGTATTTT

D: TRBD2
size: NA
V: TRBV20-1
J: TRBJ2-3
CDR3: CSAGTSGNTDTQYF
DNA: TGCAGTGCTGGGACTAGCGGGAATACAGATACGCAGTATTTT

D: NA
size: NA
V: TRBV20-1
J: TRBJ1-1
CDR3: CSARDEGYNTEAFF
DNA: TGCAGTGCTAGAGATGAGGGGTATAACACTGAAGCTTTCTTT

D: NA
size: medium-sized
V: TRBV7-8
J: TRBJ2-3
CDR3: CASSLGWGEERTDTQYF
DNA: TGTGCCAGCAGCTTAGGGTGGGGGGAGGAACGCACAGATACGCAGTATTTT

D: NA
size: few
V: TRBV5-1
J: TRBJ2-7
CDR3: CASTLVGGYEQYF
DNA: TGCGCCAGCACCCTGGTCGGGGGCTACGAGCAGTACTTC

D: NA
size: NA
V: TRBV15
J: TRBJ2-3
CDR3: CATSRDKSRRDTQYF
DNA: TGTGCCACCAGCAGAGATAAAAGTCGGAGAGATACGCAGTATTTT

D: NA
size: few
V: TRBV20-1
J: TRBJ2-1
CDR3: CSASGAYNEQFF
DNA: TGCAGTGCTAGCGGGGCCTACAATGAGCAGTTCTTC

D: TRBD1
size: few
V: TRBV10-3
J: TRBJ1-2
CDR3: CAISEDRASSPTF
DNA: TGTGCCATCAGTGAGGACAGGGCGTCTAGTCCCACCTTC

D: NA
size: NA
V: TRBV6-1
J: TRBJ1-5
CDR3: CASSADGNQPRHF
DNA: TGTGCCAGCAGTGCGGACGGGAATCAGCCCCGGCATTTT

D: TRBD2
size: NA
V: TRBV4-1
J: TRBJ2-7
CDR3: CASSPGLAGEGEQYF
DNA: TGCGCCAGCAGTCCCGGACTAGCGGGTGAGGGCGAGCAGTACTTC

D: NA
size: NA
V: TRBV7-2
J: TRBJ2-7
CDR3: CASSQVPIAVDSYEQYF
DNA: TGCGCCAGCAGCCAAGTACCGATAGCGGTGGACTCCTACGAGCAGTACTTC

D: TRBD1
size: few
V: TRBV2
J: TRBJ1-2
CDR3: CASSAWTGEGYTF
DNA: TGTGCCAGCAGTGCTTGGACAGGGGAGGGCTACACCTTC

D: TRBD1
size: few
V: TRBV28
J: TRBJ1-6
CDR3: CASRGLTGGSSPLHF
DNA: TGTGCCAGCCGTGGTTTGACAGGGGGCTCATCACCCCTCCACTTT

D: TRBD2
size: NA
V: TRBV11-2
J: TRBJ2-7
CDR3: CASSLADYEQYF
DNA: TGTGCCAGCAGCCTAGCGGACTACGAGCAGTACTTC

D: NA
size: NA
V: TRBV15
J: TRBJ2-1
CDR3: CATSRDLLGNEQFF
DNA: TGTGCCACCAGCAGAGATCTTCTTGGCAATGAGCAGTTCTTC

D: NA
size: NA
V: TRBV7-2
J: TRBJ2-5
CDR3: CASGVASGDSETQYF
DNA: TGTGCCAGCGGCGTGGCTAGTGGTGATTCGGAGACCCAGTACTTC

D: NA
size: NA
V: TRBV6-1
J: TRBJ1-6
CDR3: CASAPTRLRNSPLHF
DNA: TGTGCCAGCGCCCCGACCCGACTTAGGAATTCACCCCTCCACTTT

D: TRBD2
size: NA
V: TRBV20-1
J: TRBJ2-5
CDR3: CSARPKTSGGETQYF
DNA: TGCAGTGCCAGACCCAAGACTAGCGGGGGCGAGACCCAGTACTTC

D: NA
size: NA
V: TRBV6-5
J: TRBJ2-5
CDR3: CASSWTGETQYF
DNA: TGTGCCAGCAGTTGGACGGGGGAGACCCAGTACTTC

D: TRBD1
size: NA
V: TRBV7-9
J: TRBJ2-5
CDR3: CASSMGQGQGTQYF
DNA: TGCGCCAGCAGCATGGGACAGGGGCAGGGTACCCAGTACTTC

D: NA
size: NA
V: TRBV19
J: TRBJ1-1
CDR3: CASTTNEMNTEAFF
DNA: TGTGCCAGTACCACAAACGAGATGAACACTGAAGCTTTCTTT

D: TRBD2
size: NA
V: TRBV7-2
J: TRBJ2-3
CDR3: CASSFGGSGADTQYF
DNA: TGTGCCAGCAGCTTCGGCGGGAGTGGGGCAGATACGCAGTATTTT

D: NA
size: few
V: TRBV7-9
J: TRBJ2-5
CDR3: CASSLAGVRETQYF
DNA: TGTGCCAGCAGCTTAGCGGGGGTCAGGGAGACCCAGTACTTC

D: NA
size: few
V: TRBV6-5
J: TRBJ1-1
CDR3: CASSYSRANTEAFF
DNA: TGTGCCAGCAGTTACTCGAGGGCGAACACTGAAGCTTTCTTT

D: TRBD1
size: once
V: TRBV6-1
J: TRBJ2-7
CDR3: CASSAGQFYEQYF
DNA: TGTGCCAGCAGTGCGGGACAGTTCTACGAGCAGTACTTC

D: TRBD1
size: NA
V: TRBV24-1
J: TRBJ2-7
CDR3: CATSDSVRQGITTEQYF
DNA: TGTGCCACCAGTGATTCCGTAAGACAGGGGATTACTACCGAGCAGTACTTC

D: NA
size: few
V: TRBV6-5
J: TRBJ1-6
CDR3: CASSYSAAVSSYNSPLHF
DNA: TGTGCCAGCAGTTACTCGGCAGCCGTGAGCTCCTATAATTCACCCCTCCACTTT

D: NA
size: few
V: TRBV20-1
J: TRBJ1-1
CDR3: CSASLALIGNTEAFF
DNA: TGCAGTGCTAGTTTAGCTTTGATTGGGAACACTGAAGCTTTCTTT

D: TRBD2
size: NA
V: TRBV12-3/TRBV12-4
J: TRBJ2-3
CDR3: CAGSLSAAGEDTQYF
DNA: TGTGCCGGCAGTTTATCGGCAGCGGGAGAAGATACGCAGTATTTT

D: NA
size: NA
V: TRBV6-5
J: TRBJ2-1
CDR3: CASSWRGFGYNEQFF
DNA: TGTGCCAGCAGTTGGAGGGGGTTTGGGTACAATGAGCAGTTCTTC

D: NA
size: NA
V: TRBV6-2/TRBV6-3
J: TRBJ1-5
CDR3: CASSYSYASNQPQHF
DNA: TGTGCCAGCAGTTACTCATACGCTAGCAATCAGCCCCAGCATTTT

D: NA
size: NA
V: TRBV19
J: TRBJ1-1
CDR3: CASSIVGGRGTEAFF
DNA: TGTGCCAGTAGTATAGTGGGGGGGCGCGGGACTGAAGCTTTCTTT

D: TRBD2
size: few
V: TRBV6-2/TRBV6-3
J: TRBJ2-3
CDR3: CASSYSTSSTQYF
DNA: TGTGCCAGCAGTTACTCGACTAGCAGTACGCAGTATTTT

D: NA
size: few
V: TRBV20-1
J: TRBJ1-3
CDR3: CSAVAGSSGNTIYF
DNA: TGCAGTGCCGTCGCGGGCAGCTCTGGAAACACCATATATTTT

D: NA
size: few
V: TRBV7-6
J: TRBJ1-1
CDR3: CASSSGPNTEAFF
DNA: TGTGCCAGCAGCTCGGGACCGAACACTGAAGCTTTCTTT

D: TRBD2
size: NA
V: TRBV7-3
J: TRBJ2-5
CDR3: CASSGASGKGQETQYF
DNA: TGTGCCAGCAGCGGGGCTAGCGGGAAAGGCCAAGAGACCCAGTACTTC

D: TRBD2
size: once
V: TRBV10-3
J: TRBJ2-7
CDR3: CAISESKAGSHSYEQYF
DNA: TGTGCCATCAGTGAGTCGAAAGCGGGGTCCCACTCCTACGAGCAGTACTTC

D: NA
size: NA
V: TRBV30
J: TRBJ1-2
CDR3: CAWSVSGYGYTF
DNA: TGTGCCTGGAGTGTATCGGGCTATGGCTACACCTTC

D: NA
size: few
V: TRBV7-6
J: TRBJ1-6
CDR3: CASSLGGRASNSPLHF
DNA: TGTGCCAGCAGCTTAGGGGGGCGGGCCTCAAATTCACCCCTCCACTTT

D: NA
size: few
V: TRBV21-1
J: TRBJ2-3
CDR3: CASSLHRRRTGLDTQYF
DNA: TGTGCCAGCAGCCTTCACCGAAGGAGGACTGGTTTGGATACGCAGTATTTT

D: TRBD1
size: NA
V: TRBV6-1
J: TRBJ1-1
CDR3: CASRDQGARTEAFF
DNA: TGTGCCAGCAGGGACCAGGGGGCTAGGACTGAAGCTTTCTTT

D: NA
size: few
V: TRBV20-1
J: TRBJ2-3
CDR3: CSAPGPGTDTQYF
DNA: TGCAGTGCCCCGGGACCGGGCACAGATACGCAGTATTTT

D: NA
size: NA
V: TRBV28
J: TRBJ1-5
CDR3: CASTSPTGVKPQHF
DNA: TGTGCCAGCACTTCCCCGACAGGCGTAAAGCCCCAGCATTTT